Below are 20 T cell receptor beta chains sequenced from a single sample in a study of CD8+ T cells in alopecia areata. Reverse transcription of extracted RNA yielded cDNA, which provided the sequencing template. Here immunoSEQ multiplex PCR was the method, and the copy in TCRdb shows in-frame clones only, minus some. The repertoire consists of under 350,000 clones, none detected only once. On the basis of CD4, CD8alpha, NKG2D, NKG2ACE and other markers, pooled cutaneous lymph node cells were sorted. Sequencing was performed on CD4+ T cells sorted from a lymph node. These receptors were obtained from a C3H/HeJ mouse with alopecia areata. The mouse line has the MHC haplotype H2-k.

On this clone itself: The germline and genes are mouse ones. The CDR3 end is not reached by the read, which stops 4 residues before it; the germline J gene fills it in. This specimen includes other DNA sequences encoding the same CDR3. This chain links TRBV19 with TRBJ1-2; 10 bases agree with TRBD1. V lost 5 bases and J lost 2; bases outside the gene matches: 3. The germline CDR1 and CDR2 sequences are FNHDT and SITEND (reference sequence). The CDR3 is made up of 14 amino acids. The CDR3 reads CASSRDRGNSDYTF. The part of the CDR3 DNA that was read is TGTGCCAGCAGCCGGGACAGGGGTAACTCC.

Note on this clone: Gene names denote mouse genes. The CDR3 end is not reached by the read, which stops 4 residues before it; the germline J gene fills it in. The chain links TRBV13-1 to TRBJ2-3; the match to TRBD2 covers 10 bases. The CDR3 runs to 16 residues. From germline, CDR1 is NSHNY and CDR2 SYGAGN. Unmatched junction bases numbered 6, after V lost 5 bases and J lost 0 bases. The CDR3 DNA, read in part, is TGTGCCAGCAGGAGGACTGGGGGCCTTAGTGCAGAA. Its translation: CASRRTGGLSAE. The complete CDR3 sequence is CASRRTGGLSAETLYF.

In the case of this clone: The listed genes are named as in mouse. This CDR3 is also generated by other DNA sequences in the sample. The CDR3 DNA, read in part, is TGTGCCAGCAGTGATCCAGGGGGGAACACA. Its translation: CASSDPGGNT. The entire CDR3 reads CASSDPGGNTEVFF. This chain links TRBV13-1 with TRBJ1-1; 7 bases fit TRBD1. Sequencing ends 4 residues short of the CDR3 end; the germline J gene provides the rest. The germline gives CDR1 NSHNY, CDR2 SYGAGN. The CDR3 consists of 14 residues. J lost 1 base, V lost 1 base, and 1 base had no gene match.

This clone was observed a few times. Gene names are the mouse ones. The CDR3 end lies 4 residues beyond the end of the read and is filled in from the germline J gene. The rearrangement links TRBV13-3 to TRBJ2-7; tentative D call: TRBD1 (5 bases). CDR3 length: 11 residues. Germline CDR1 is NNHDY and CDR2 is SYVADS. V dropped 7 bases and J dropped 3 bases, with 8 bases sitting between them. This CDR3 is CASADNYEQYF. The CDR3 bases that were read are TGTGCCAGCGCGGACAACTAT.

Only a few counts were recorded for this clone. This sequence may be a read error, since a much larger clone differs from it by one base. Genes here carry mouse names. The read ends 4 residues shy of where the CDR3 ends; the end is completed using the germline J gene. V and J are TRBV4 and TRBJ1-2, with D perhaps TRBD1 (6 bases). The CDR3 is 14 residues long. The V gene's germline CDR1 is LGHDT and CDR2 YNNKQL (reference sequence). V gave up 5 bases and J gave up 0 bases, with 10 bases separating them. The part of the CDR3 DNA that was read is TGTGCCAGCAGCCAAGGGACAACAAACTCC. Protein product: CASSQGTTNS. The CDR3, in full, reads CASSQGTTNSDYTF.

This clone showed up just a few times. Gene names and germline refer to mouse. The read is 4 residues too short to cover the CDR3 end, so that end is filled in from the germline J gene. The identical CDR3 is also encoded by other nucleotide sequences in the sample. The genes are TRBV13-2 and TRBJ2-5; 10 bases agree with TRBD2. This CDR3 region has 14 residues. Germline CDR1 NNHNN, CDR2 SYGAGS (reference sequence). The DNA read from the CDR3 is TGTGCCAGCGGCGGCTGGGGGGGCAAAGAC. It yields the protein CASGGWGGKD. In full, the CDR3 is CASGGWGGKDTQYF.

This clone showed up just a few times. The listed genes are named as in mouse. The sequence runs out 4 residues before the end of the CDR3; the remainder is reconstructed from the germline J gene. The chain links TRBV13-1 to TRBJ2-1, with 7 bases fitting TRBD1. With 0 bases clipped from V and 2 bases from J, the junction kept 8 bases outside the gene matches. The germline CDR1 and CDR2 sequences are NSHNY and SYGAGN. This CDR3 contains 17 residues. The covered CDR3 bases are TGTGCCAGCAGTGATGATAGGGACAGCCCCTACTATGCT. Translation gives CASSDDRDSPYYA. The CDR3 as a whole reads CASSDDRDSPYYAEQFF.

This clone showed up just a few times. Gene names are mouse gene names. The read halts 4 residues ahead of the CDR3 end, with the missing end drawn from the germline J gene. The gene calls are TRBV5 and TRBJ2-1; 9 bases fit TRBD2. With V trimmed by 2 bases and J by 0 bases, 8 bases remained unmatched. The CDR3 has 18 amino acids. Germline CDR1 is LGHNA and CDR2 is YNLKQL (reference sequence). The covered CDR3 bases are TGTGCCAGCAGCCAACATTCTGGACTGGGGCTTAACTATGCT. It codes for CASSQHSGLGLNYA. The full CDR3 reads CASSQHSGLGLNYAEQFF.

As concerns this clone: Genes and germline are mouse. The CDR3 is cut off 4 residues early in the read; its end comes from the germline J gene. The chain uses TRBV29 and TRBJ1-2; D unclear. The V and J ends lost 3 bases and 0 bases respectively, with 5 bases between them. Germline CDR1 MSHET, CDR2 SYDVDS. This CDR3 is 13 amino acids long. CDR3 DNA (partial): TGTGCTAGCAGTTTTGGGGCAAACTCC. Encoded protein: CASSFGANS. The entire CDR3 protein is CASSFGANSDYTF. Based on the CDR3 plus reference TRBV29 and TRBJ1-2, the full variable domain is DMKVTQMPRYLIKRMGENVLLECGQDMSHETMYWYRQDPGLGLQLIYISYDVDSNSEGDIPKGYRVSRKKREHFSLILDSAKTNQTSVYFCASSFGANSDYTFGSGTRLLVI.

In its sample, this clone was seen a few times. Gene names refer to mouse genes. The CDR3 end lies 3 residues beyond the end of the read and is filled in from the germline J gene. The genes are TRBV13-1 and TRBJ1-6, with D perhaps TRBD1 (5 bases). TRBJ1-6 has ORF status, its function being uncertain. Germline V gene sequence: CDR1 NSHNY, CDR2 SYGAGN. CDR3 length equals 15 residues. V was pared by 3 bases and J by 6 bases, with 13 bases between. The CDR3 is CASSGQGSGNSPLYF. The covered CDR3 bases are TGTGCCAGCAGTGGTCAGGGAAGTGGTAATTCGCCC.

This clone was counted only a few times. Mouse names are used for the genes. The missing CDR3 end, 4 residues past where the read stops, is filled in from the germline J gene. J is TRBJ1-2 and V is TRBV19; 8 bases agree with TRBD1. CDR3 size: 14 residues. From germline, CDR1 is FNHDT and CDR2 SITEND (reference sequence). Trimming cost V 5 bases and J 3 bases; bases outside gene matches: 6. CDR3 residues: CASSNQGADSDYTF. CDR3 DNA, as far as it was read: TGTGCCAGCAGCAACCAGGGGGCAGACTCC.

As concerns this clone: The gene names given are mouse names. The CDR3 spells CASSQEGLGDNQDTQYF. The sequenced CDR3 bases are TGTGCCAGCAGCCAAGAAGGACTGGGGGATAACCAAGAC. The chain couples TRBV5 to TRBJ2-5, with TRBD2 matching 10 bases. The CDR3 end lies 4 residues beyond the end of the read and is filled in from the germline J gene. V shed 0 bases and J 0 bases; nucleotides not matched to a gene: 3. The CDR3 is 17 residues long. Germline CDR1 is LGHNA and CDR2 is YNLKQL (reference sequence).

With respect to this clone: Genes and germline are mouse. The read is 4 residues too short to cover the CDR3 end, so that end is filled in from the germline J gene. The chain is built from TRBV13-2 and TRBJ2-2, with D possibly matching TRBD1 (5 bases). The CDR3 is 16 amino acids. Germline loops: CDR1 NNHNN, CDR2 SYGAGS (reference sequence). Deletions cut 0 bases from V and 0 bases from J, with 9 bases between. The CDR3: CASGDAWTTNTGQLYF. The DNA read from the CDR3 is TGTGCCAGCGGTGATGCATGGACAACAAACACCGGG.

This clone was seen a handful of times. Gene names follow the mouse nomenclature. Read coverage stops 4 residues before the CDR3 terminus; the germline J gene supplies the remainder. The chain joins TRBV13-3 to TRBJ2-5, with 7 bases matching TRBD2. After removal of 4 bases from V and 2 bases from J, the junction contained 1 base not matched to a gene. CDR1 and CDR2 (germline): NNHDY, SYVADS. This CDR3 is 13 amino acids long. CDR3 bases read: TGTGCCAGCAGTCACTGGGGCCAAGAC. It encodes CASSHWGQD. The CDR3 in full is CASSHWGQDTQYF.

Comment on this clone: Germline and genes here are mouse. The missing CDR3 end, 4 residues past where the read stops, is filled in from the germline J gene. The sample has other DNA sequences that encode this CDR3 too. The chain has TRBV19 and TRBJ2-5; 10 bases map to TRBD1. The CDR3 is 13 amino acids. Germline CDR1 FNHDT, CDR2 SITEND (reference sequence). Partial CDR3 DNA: TGTGCCAGCAGGGGGACAGGGGAAGAC. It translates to CASRGTGED. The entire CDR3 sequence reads CASRGTGEDTQYF.

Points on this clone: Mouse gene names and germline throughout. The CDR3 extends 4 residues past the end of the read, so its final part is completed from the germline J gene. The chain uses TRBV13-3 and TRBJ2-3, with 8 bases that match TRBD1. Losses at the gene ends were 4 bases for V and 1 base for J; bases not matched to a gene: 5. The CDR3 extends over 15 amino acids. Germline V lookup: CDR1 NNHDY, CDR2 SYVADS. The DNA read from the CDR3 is TGTGCCAGCAGTCCCAGGGGGCCTGGTGCAGAA. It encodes CASSPRGPGAE. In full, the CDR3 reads CASSPRGPGAETLYF.

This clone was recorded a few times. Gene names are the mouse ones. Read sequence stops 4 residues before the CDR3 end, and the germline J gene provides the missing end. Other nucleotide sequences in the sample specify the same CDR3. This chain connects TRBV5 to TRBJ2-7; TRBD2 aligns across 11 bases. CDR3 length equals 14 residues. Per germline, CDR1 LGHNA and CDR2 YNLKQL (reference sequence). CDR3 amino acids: CASSQETGGDEQYF. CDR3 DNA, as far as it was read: TGTGCCAGCAGCCAAGAGACTGGGGGGGAT.

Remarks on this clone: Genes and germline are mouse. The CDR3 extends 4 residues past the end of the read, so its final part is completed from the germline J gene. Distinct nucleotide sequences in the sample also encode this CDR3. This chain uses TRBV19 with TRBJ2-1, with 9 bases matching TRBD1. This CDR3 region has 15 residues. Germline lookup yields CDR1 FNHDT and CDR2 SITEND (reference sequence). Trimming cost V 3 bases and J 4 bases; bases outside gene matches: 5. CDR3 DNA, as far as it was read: TGTGCCAGCAGTACGCCGGGACAGGGATATGCT. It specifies CASSTPGQGYA. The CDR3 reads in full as CASSTPGQGYAEQFF.

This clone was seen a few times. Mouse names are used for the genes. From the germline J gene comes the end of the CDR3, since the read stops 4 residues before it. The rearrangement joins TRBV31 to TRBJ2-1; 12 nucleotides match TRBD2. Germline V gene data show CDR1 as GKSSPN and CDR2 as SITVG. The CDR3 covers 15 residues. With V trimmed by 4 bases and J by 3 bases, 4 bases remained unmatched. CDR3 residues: CAWTPGLGGYAEQFF. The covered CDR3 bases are TGTGCCTGGACACCGGGACTGGGGGGCTATGCT.

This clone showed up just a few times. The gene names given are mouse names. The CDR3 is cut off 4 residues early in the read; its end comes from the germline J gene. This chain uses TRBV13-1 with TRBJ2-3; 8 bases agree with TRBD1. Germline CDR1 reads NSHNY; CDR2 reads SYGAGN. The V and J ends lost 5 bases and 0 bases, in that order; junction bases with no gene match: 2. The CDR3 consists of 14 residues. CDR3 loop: CASRRQGSAETLYF. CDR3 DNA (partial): TGTGCCAGCAGGAGACAGGGGAGTGCAGAA.